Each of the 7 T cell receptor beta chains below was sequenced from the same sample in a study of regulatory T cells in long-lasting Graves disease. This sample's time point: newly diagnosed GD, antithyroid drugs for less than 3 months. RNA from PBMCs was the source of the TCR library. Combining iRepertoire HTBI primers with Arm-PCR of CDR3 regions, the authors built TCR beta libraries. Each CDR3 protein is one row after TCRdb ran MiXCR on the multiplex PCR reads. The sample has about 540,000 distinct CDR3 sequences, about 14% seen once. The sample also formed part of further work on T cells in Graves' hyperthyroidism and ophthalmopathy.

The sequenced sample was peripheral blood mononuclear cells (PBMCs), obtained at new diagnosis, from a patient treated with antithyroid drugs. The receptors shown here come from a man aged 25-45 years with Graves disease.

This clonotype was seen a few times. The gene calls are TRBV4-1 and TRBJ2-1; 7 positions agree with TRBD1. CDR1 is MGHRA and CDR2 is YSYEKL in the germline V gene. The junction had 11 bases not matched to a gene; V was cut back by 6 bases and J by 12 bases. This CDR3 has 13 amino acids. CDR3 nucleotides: TGCGCCAGCAGTCTCCTGGGGACAGAGAGGCAGTTCTTC. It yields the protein CASSLLGTERQFF.

CDR3 sequence: CATRPWDRINEKLFF. Written as DNA, the CDR3 is TGTGCCACCAGGCCCTGGGACAGGATCAATGAAAAACTGTTTTTT. The chain joins TRBV15 to TRBJ1-4, with 8 bases lining up with TRBD1. The J segment lost 5 bases and the V segment lost 6 bases, leaving 8 bases of the junction unmatched. This CDR3 comprises 15 residues. Germline V gene lookup returns CDR1 LNHNV and CDR2 YYDKDF (reference sequence).

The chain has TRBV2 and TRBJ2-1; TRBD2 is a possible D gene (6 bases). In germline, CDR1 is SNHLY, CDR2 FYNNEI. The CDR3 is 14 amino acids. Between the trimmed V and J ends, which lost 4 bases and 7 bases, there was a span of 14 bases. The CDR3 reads CASSGLEGINEQFF. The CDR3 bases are TGTGCCAGCAGTGGACTAGAGGGCATTAATGAGCAGTTCTTC.

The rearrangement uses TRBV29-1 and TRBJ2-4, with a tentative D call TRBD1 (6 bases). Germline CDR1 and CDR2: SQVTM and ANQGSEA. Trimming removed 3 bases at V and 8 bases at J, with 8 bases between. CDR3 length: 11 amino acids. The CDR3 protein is CSVDRGDIQYF. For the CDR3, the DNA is TGCAGCGTTGACAGGGGCGACATTCAGTACTTC.

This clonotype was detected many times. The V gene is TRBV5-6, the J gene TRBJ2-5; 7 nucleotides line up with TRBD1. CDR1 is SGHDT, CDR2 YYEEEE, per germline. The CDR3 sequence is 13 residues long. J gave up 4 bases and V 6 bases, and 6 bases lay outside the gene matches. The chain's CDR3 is CASTARGRETQYF. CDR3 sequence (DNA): TGTGCCAGCACCGCGAGGGGGCGAGAGACCCAGTACTTC.

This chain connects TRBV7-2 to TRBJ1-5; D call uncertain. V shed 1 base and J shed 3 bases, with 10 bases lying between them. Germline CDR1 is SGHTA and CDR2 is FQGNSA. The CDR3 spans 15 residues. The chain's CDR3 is CASSLGSTFNQPQHF. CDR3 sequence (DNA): TGTGCCAGCAGCTTAGGATCGACCTTCAATCAGCCCCAGCATTTT.

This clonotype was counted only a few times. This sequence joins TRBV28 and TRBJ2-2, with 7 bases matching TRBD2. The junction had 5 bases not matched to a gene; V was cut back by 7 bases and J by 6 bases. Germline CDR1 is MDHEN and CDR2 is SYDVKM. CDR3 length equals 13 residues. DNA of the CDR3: TGTGCCAGCACGGGGGGTTTGGCCGGGGAGCTGTTTTTT. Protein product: CASTGGLAGELFF.